One and the same sample provided the 27 T cell receptor beta chains below, sequenced in a study of T-cell memory formation after mild COVID-19. MiXCR was run by TCRdb on the 5' RACE reads, yielding one entry per CDR3 protein. In the table there are approximately 500,000 distinct CDR3 sequences, around 25% of which are singletons. What was sequenced was PBMCs or a T cell subset sorted from them (not recorded which). The receptors were sampled from an adult woman who had mild COVID-19 (a few samples of this study predate the infection). Cell type and time point are not known.

The V call is TRBV10-2, the J call TRBJ2-3; either TRBD1 or TRBD2 may supply D (5 bases each). Germline V gene sequence: CDR1 WSHSY, CDR2 SAAADI. There are 13 residues in the CDR3. Trimming left V 6 bases short and J 4 bases short, with 11 bases between. The DNA for the CDR3 is TGCGCCAGCAGGCCCGGGACGGCAGATACGCAGTATTTT. This translates into CASRPGTADTQYF.

This clonotype was detected a few times. The rearrangement joins TRBV5-1 to TRBJ2-7, with 9 nucleotides matching TRBD1. V lost 9 bases, J lost 3 bases, and 10 bases stayed unmatched. Germline CDR1 is SGHRS and CDR2 is YFSETQ. The CDR3 runs to 14 residues. The CDR3 loop reads CATSLGTGFYEQYF. The CDR3 DNA sequence: TGCGCCACCTCATTGGGGACAGGGTTCTACGAGCAGTACTTC.

This rearrangement joins TRBV20-1 to TRBJ2-7; 12 bases map to TRBD2. The CDR3 loop spans 15 amino acids. Germline-derived CDR1 and CDR2 are DFQATT and SNEGSKA (reference sequence). Unmatched junction bases numbered 10, after V lost 6 bases and J lost 4 bases. The CDR3 nucleotides read TGCAGTGCCCCCAGACCGGGACTAGCGGGTTACGAGCAGTACTTC. As protein: CSAPRPGLAGYEQYF.

This clonotype was counted between two and nine times. DNA of the CDR3: TGCGCCAGCAGCCCCATACCGGGGCTAGCGGGGGCGGTGTACAATGAGCAGTTCTTC. Translation gives CASSPIPGLAGAVYNEQFF. This chain links TRBV5-1 with TRBJ2-1, with 10 bases that match TRBD2. The junction had 17 bases not matched to a gene; V was cut back by 4 bases and J by 4 bases. CDR1 SGHRS and CDR2 YFSETQ come from the germline V gene. The CDR3 spans 19 residues.

A few counts support this clonotype. The genes are TRBV6-5 and TRBJ2-6; D is undetermined. There are 15 residues in the CDR3. Germline CDR1 MNHEY, CDR2 SVGAGI. Between the trimmed V and J ends, which lost 6 bases and 0 bases, there was a span of 9 bases. The CDR3 here is CASRTPSSGANVLTF. CDR3 nucleotides: TGTGCCAGCAGGACCCCTAGCTCTGGGGCCAACGTCCTGACTTTC.

V usage is TRBV3-1 and J usage is TRBJ2-1; possibly TRBD2 for D (6 bases). This CDR3 is built from 16 residues. Germline CDR1 is LGHDT and CDR2 is YNNKEL (reference sequence). The V gene lost 3 bases and the J gene lost 4 bases, with 16 bases spanning the gap. The CDR3: CASSQGTPGPYNEQFF. The CDR3 coding sequence is TGTGCCAGCAGCCAGGGGACTCCCGGCCCGTACAATGAGCAGTTCTTC.

This clonotype has only one observation. V is TRBV12-3 or TRBV12-4 and J is TRBJ2-3; TRBD2 aligns across 11 bases. CDR3 length equals 20 residues. The V and J ends lost 5 bases and 3 bases, in that order; junction bases with no gene match: 19. The chain's CDR3 is CASSHHRDHSGRASTDTQYF. CDR3 DNA: TGTGCCAGCAGTCACCACCGGGACCATAGCGGGAGGGCCAGTACAGATACGCAGTATTTT.

The J gene is TRBJ1-2, the V gene TRBV6-2 or TRBV6-3; the D gene is possibly TRBD1 (5 bases). Trimming removed 5 bases at V and 2 bases at J, with 15 bases between. This CDR3 has 15 residues. CDR1 is MNHEY, CDR2 SVGEGT, per germline. CDR3 bases: TGTGCCAGCAGTCGAAGGAAGACAGAGAACTATGGCTACACCTTC. It is translated as CASSRRKTENYGYTF.

The chain is built from TRBV4-1 and TRBJ2-2; TRBD2 agrees at 7 bases. Germline V lookup: CDR1 MGHRA, CDR2 YSYEKL. The CDR3 contains 15 residues. V dropped 4 bases and J dropped 5; count of bases not matched to a gene: 7. This CDR3 is CASSRGGVRTGELFF. CDR3 bases: TGCGCCAGCAGCCGCGGGGGAGTGAGAACCGGGGAGCTGTTTTTT.

The chain employs TRBV2 and TRBJ2-5; 7 nucleotides align to TRBD1. V shed 5 bases and J 1 base; nucleotides not matched to a gene: 4. This CDR3 has 14 amino acids. Per the germline V gene, CDR1 is SNHLY and CDR2 is FYNNEI. This CDR3 is CASSKQGTQETQYF. The CDR3 DNA reads TGTGCCAGCAGTAAACAGGGGACCCAAGAGACCCAGTACTTC. Drawing the rest from reference TRBV2 and TRBJ2-5, the complete variable domain is EPEVTQTPSHQVTQMGQEVILRCVPISNHLYFYWYRQILGQKVEFLVSFYNNEISEKSEIFDDQFSVERPDGSNFTLKIRSTKLEDSAMYFCASSKQGTQETQYFGPGTRLLVL.

V is TRBV5-4 and J is TRBJ1-6, with a possible D match to TRBD1 (6 bases). The CDR3 contains 16 residues. The V and J ends lost 3 bases and 0 bases respectively, with 10 bases between them. The germline gives CDR1 SGHNT, CDR2 YYREEE (reference sequence). CDR3 region: CASSSGASSYNSPLHF. Written as DNA, the CDR3 is TGTGCCAGCAGCTCAGGGGCCAGCTCCTATAATTCACCCCTCCACTTT.

The chain has TRBV20-1 and TRBJ2-7; possibly TRBD2 for D (6 bases). The V and J ends lost 3 bases and 1 base respectively, with 16 bases between them. CDR3 length equals 15 residues. Germline assignment: CDR1 DFQATT and CDR2 SNEGSKA (reference sequence). The CDR3 DNA sequence: TGCAGTGCTAGTTCGCCTAGCGCAGTTTCCTACGAGCAGTACTTC. Encoded protein: CSASSPSAVSYEQYF.

This clonotype was counted only a few times. The chain has TRBV9 and TRBJ2-7; D gene uncertain. Per the germline V gene, CDR1 is SGDLS and CDR2 is YYNGEE. The CDR3 totals 14 residues. V lost 0 bases, J lost 7 bases, and 14 bases lay in between. DNA for the CDR3: TGTGCCAGCAGCGTAGCTTCGGCGGCCTTAGAGCAGTACTTC. It specifies CASSVASAALEQYF.

This clonotype came up many times. This chain joins TRBV3-1 and TRBJ2-7, with D possibly being TRBD2 (5 bases). Germline V gene data show CDR1 as LGHDT and CDR2 as YNNKEL (reference sequence). CDR3 length equals 14 residues. With 0 bases removed from V and 7 bases from J, the gap between germline ends came to 13 bases. In nucleotides, the CDR3 is TGTGCCAGCAGCCAAGATGTGAGGGTCCAGGAGCAGTACTTC. It is translated as CASSQDVRVQEQYF.

The chain joins TRBV9 to TRBJ2-1, with TRBD2 as a possible D gene (5 bases). Germline assignment: CDR1 SGDLS and CDR2 YYNGEE. V lost 5 bases to trimming and J lost 0 bases, with 12 bases between them. CDR3 size: 15 residues. In nucleotides, the CDR3 is TGTGCCAGCAGTTCACGGAGGAGCTCCTACAATGAGCAGTTCTTC. It codes for CASSSRRSSYNEQFF.

V gene TRBV12-3 or TRBV12-4 combines with J gene TRBJ2-7; possible D gene TRBD1, 5 bases. This CDR3 comprises 15 residues. V shed 6 bases and J shed 2 bases, with 17 bases lying between them. CDR3 sequence (DNA): TGTGCCAGCAGAACCTCCCGACAGCCTGCCTACGAGCAGTACTTC. Translating gives CASRTSRQPAYEQYF.

The chain combines TRBV3-1 with TRBJ1-2, with TRBD1 matching 8 bases. Trimming took 4 bases from V and 5 from J; bases not matched to a gene: 12. The germline gives CDR1 LGHDT, CDR2 YNNKEL (reference sequence). The CDR3 loop spans 16 amino acids. The CDR3 here is CASSPYGTGGGYGYTF. In DNA, the CDR3 is TGTGCCAGCAGCCCCTACGGGACAGGAGGAGGGTATGGCTACACCTTC.

The chain is built from TRBV29-1 and TRBJ1-4; D remains ambiguous. V gave up 4 bases and J gave up 4 bases, with 13 bases separating them. The CDR3 has 14 residues. Germline V lookup: CDR1 SQVTM, CDR2 ANQGSEA. The CDR3 reads CSVGGGFFNEKLFF. Written as DNA, the CDR3 is TGCAGCGTTGGCGGTGGATTTTTTAATGAAAAACTGTTTTTT.

This clonotype was detected a few times. CDR3 region: CASSLPEAQTQYF. The CDR3 DNA follows: TGTGCCAGCAGCTTACCCGAGGCCCAGACCCAGTACTTC. The chain carries TRBV7-2 and TRBJ2-5; D is undetermined. Between the trimmed V and J ends, which lost 2 bases and 6 bases, there was a span of 10 bases. There are 13 residues in the CDR3. Looked up from germline, CDR1 is SGHTA and CDR2 is FQGNSA.

The sample holds a few counts of this clonotype. V and J are TRBV5-5 and TRBJ1-1; D unclear. V gave up 3 bases and J gave up 5 bases, with 20 bases separating them. The CDR3 extends over 16 amino acids. Germline CDR1 SGHKS, CDR2 YYEKEE (reference sequence). CDR3 nucleotide sequence: TGTGCCAGCAGCTGGAATTCCGGGCCCCTCCAGACTGAAGCTTTCTTT. This encodes CASSWNSGPLQTEAFF.

J is TRBJ2-7 and V is TRBV7-9, with D tentatively TRBD1 (5 bases). This CDR3 comprises 13 residues. The V and J ends lost 4 bases and 7 bases respectively, with 14 bases between them. Germline assignment: CDR1 SEHNR and CDR2 FQNEAQ (reference sequence). CDR3 amino acids: CASSSSGSREQYF. CDR3 nucleotide sequence: TGTGCCAGCAGCTCATCAGGGTCTCGTGAGCAGTACTTC.

V usage is TRBV12-3 or TRBV12-4 and J usage is TRBJ2-3; TRBD1 matches 7 bases. The CDR3 totals 12 residues. J lost 11 bases, V lost 6 bases, and 8 bases had no gene match. The DNA of the CDR3 is TGTGCCAGCAGGATCGACAGGGTGAAGCAGTATTTT. Its translation: CASRIDRVKQYF.

A few counts support this clonotype. This chain links TRBV12-3 or TRBV12-4 with TRBJ1-2, with D unresolved. The CDR3 length is 13 residues. The V and J ends lost 1 base and 6 bases respectively, with 9 bases between them. CDR3 sequence: CASSLGGADGYTF. As DNA, the CDR3 is TGTGCCAGCAGTTTAGGGGGTGCCGATGGCTACACCTTC.

V is TRBV20-1 and J is TRBJ2-7; 7 positions agree with TRBD1. Germline assignment: CDR1 DFQATT and CDR2 SNEGSKA (reference sequence). The CDR3 runs to 14 residues. The V and J ends lost 4 bases and 2 bases, in that order; junction bases with no gene match: 8. CDR3 protein: CSANIGQAPYEQYF. DNA for the CDR3: TGCAGTGCTAATATTGGACAGGCTCCCTACGAGCAGTACTTC.

This clonotype appeared a few times. The rearrangement uses TRBV12-3 or TRBV12-4 and TRBJ1-1; D gene unclear. The length of the CDR3 is 13 residues. V shed 10 bases and J shed 4 bases, with 16 bases lying between them. The CDR3 DNA follows: TGTGCCAACGTACTGCACGGGATCACTGAAGCTTTCTTT. It translates to CANVLHGITEAFF.

The V gene is TRBV6-1, the J gene TRBJ2-6; TRBD1 matches 7 bases. V lost 3 bases to trimming and J lost 0 bases; unmatched junction nucleotides: 8. From germline, CDR1 is MNHNS and CDR2 SASEGT. CDR3 length: 18 residues. The CDR3 DNA sequence: TGTGCCAGCAGTGATCCGGGACAGAGCCACTCTGGGGCCAACGTCCTGACTTTC. Protein: CASSDPGQSHSGANVLTF.

The table lists this clonotype with a few counts. The gene calls are TRBV15 and TRBJ2-5; D ambiguous. V was cut by 3 bases and J by 5 bases, with 10 bases left in between. CDR3 length: 13 amino acids. CDR1 is LNHNV and CDR2 is YYDKDF in the germline V gene (reference sequence). The CDR3 region has the DNA TGTGCCACCAGCAGTGTCCTAAAGGAGACCCAGTACTTC. This gives the protein CATSSVLKETQYF.